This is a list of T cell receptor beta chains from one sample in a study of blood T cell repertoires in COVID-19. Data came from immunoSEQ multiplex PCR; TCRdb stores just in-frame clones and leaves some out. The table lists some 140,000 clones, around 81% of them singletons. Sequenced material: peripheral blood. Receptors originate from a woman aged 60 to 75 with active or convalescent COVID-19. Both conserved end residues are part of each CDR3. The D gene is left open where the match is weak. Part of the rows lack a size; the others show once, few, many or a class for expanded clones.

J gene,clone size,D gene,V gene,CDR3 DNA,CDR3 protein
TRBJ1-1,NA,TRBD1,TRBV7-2,TGTGCCAGCAGCCCTCAACCGACAGGGTTCGGAACTGAAGCTTTCTTT,CASSPQPTGFGTEAFF
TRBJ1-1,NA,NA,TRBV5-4,TGTGCCAGCAGCACCTACAGGGTTCACACTGAAGCTTTCTTT,CASSTYRVHTEAFF
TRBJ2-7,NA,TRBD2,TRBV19,TGTGCCAGTAGTATTTACCTAGCGGGAACCTACGAGCAGTACTTC,CASSIYLAGTYEQYF
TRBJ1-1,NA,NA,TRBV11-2,TGTGCCAGCAGCTTTAGGTCGGGGAACACTGAAGCTTTCTTT,CASSFRSGNTEAFF
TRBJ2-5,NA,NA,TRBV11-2,TGTGCCAGCAGCCCCATCGGGGAGACCCAGTACTTC,CASSPIGETQYF
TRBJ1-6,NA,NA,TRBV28,TGTGCCAGCAGTTTAAGAGGGAGAGGCTCCTATAATTCACCCCTCCACTTT,CASSLRGRGSYNSPLHF
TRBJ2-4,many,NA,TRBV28,TGTGCCAGCACCCGCCGGGACACGGTGACTTTTGGCGTTCAGTACTTC,CASTRRDTVTFGVQYF
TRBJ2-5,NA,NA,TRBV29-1,TGCAGCGGCCAGGGAGGTCAAGAGGAGACCCAGTACTTC,CSGQGGQEETQYF
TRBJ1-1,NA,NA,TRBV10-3,TGTGCCATCAGTGAGGCCCCAGGGAAAAACACTGAAGCTTTCTTT,CAISEAPGKNTEAFF
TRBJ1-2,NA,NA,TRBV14,TGTGCCAGCAGCCAAGCACAGCGGGGCGACTATGGCTACACCTTC,CASSQAQRGDYGYTF
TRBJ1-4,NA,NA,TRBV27,TGTGCCAGCAGTCCCCGACAGGCAACTAATGAAAAACTGTTTTTT,CASSPRQATNEKLFF
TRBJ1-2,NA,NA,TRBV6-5,TGTGCCAGCAGTCTGGGGACTTATCCCGTATATGGCTACACCTTC,CASSLGTYPVYGYTF
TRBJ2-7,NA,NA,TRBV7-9,TGTGCCAGCAGCTTAACTAGCTCCTACGAGCAGTACTTC,CASSLTSSYEQYF
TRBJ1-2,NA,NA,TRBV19,TGTGCCAGCCAAGGACAGCTTAACTATGGCTACACCTTC,CASQGQLNYGYTF
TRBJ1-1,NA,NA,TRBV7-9,TGTGCCAGCAGCTCCCATGGCAGGGAAATGAACACTGAAGCTTTCTTT,CASSSHGREMNTEAFF
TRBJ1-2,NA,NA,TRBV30,TGTGCCTGGAGCTTGTTGAGTGAAGGCTACACCTTC,CAWSLLSEGYTF
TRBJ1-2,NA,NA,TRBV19,TGTGCCAGCAGACTGCAGGGTAACTATGGCTACACCTTC,CASRLQGNYGYTF